This T cell receptor (beta chain) is from a study of CD8 T cells in Susac syndrome. CDR1 MNHEY and CDR2 SVGEGT come from the germline V gene. The CDR3 loop spans 14 amino acids. V lost 1 base and J lost 10, with 14 bases in between. RNA, at 0.5 to 1 ug, was reverse transcribed with random hexamers. In TCRdb, the immunoSEQ multiplex PCR reads were re-called with MiXCR into one record per CDR3 protein. This table has some 110,000 distinct CDR3 sequences, roughly 94% appearing once. This TCR came from a human donor with Susac syndrome. The gene calls are TRBV6-2 or TRBV6-3 and TRBJ2-1; D might be TRBD2 (6 bases). Material: CD8+ T cells from PBMCs. The CDR3 here is CASSYWGEFNEQFF. DNA for the CDR3: TGTGCCAGCAGTTACTGGGGGGAATTCAACGAGCAGTTCTTC.